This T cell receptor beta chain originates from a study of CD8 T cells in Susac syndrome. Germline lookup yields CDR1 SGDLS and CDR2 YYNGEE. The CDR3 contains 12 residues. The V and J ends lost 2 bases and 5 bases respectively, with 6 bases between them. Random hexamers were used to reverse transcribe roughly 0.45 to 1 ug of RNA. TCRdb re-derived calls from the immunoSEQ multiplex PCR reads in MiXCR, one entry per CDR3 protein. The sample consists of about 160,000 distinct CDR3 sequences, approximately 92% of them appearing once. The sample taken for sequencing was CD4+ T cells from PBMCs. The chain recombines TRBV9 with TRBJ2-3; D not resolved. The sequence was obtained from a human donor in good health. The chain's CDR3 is CASSVGKDTQYF. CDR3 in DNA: TGTGCCAGCAGCGTGGGGAAAGATACGCAGTATTTT.